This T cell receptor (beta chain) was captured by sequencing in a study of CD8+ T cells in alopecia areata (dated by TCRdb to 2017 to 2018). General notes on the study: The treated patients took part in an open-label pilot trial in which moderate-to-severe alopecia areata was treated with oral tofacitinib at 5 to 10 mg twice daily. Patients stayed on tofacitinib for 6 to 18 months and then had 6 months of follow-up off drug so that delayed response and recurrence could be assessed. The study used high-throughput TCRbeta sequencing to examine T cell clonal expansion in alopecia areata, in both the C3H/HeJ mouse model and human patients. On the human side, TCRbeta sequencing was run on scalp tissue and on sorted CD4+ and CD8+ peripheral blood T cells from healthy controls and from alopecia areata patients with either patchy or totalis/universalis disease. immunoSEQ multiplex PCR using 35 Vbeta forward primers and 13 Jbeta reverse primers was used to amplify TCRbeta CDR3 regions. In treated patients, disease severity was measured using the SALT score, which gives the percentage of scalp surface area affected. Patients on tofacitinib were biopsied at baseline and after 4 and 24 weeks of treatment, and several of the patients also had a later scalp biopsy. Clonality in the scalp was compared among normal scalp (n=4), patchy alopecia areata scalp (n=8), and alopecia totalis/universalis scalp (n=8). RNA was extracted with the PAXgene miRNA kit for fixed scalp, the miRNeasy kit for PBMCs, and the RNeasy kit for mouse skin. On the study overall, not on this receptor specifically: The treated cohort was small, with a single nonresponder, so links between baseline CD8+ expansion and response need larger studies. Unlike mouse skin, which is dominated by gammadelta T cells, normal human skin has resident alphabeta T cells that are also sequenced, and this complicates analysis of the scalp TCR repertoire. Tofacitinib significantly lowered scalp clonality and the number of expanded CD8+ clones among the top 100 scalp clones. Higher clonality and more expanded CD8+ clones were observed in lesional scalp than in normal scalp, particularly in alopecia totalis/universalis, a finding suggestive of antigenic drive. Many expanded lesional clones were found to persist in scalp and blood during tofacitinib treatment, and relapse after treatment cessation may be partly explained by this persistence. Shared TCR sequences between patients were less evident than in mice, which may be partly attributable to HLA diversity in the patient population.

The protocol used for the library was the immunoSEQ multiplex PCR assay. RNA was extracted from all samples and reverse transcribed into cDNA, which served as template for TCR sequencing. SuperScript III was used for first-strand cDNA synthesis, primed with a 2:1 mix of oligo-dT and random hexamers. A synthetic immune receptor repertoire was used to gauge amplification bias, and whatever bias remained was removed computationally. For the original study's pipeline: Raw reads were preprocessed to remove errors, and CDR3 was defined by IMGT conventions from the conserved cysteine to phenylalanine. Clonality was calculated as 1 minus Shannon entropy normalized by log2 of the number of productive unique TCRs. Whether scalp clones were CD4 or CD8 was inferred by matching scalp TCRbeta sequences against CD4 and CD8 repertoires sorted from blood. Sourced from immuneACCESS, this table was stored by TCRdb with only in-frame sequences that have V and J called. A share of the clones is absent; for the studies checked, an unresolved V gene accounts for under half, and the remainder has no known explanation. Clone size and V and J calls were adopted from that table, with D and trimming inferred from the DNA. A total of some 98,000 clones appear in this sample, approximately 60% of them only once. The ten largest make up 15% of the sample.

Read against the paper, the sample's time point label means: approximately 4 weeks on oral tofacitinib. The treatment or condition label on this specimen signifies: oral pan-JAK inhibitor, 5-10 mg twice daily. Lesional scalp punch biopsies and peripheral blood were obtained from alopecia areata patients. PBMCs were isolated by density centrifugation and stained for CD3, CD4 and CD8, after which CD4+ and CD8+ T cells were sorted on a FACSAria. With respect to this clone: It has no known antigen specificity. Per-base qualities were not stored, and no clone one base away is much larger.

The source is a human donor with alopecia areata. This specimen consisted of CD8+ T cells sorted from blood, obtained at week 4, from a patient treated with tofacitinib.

DNA sequence: TGTGCCAGCAGATCCGACAGGGTGCAAACTGAAGCTTTCTTT. Its translation reads: CASRSDRVQTEAFF. The sequence is built from TRBV6-5 and TRBJ1-1; the junction holds 7 bases that match TRBD1. V ends up 6 bases short and J 5 bases short, with an unmatched junction base count of 9. The CDR3 goes from the cysteine to the phenylalanine over 14 residues. Of all the DNA, just the CDR3 is kept, 42 bases in frame from base 1. Via the germline V gene, CDR1 is MNHEY and CDR2 SVGAGI.